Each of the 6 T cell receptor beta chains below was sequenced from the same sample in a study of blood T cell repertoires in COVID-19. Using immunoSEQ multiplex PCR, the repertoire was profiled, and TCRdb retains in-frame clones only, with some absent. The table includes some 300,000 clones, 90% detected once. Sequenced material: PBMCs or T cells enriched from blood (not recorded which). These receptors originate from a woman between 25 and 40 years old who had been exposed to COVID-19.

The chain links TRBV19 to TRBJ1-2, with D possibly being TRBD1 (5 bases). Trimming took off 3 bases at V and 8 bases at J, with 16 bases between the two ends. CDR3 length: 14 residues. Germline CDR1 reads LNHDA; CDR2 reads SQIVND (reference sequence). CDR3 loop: CASSIGPGTGGYTF. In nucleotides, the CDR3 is TGTGCCAGTAGTATTGGGCCAGGGACTGGCGGCTACACCTTC.

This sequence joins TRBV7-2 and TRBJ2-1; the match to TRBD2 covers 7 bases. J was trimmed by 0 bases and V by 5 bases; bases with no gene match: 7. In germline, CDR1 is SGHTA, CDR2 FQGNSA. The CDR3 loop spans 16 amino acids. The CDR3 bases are TGTGCCAGCAGCGTCAAGGCTAGCGGCTCCTACAATGAGCAGTTCTTC. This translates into CASSVKASGSYNEQFF.

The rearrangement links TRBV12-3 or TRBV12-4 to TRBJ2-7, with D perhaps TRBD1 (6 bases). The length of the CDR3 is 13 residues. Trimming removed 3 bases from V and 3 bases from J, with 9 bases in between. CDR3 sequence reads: CASSFRGGYEQYF. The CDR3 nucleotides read TGTGCCAGCAGTTTCCGAGGGGGCTACGAGCAGTACTTC.

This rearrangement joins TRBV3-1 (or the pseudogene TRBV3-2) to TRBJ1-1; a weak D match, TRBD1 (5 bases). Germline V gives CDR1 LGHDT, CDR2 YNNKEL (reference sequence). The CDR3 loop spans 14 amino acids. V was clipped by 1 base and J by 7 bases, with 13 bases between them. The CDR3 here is CASSQAGGKVEAFF. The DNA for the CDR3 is TGTGCCAGCAGCCAAGCGGGGGGGAAGGTTGAAGCTTTCTTT.

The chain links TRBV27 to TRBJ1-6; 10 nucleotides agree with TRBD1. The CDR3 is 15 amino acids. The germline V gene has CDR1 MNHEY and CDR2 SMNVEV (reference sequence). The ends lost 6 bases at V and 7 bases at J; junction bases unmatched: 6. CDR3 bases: TGTGCCAGCAGCTTTGGGACAGGGGCAAATTCACCCCTCCACTTT. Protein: CASSFGTGANSPLHF.

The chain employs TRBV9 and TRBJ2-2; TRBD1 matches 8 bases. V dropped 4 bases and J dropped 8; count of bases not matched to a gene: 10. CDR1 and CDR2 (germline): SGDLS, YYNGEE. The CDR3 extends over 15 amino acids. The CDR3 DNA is TGTGCCAGCAGCCCAAGGACAGGGTCCGGGGGGGAGCTGTTTTTT. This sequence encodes CASSPRTGSGGELFF.